Listed below are T cell receptor beta chains from one sample, sequenced in a study of response to subunit inactivated influenza vaccine. TCRdb re-called the RT-PCR reads through MiXCR, storing one row per CDR3 protein. The table records around 790,000 distinct CDR3 sequences, about 20% of them present only once. The sequencing used PBMCs from blood, collected approximately 5 days after vaccination. The receptors were sampled from a man aged 50-60 years who received an inactivated influenza vaccine. The CDR3 runs from the conserved cysteine through the conserved F or W. A D gene is named only where the DNA matches it firmly. Clone sizes are given selectively: once, few, many, or a class where the clone is expanded.

cdr3_length clone_size j_call v_call d_call cdr3_aa cdr3_nt
16 - TRBJ2-6 TRBV7-8 - CASSLHRGTGANVLTF TGTGCCAGCAGCTTACACCGGGGAACGGGGGCCAACGTCCTGACTTTC
14 many TRBJ2-7 TRBV29-1 - CSVEIRRPSYEQYF TGCAGCGTTGAAATCCGCAGGCCCTCCTACGAGCAGTACTTC
14 few TRBJ2-2 TRBV12-3/TRBV12-4 - CATLKGTGAGELFF TGTGCCACCTTAAAGGGGACTGGCGCCGGGGAGCTGTTTTTT
13 - TRBJ1-5 TRBV10-3 TRBD1 CAIATGKSQPQHF TGTGCCATAGCGACAGGGAAGTCTCAGCCCCAGCATTTT
17 many TRBJ2-1 TRBV24-1 TRBD2 CATSEVRAGGPHNEQFF TGTGCCACCAGTGAGGTGAGGGCGGGAGGGCCTCACAATGAGCAGTTCTTC
14 many TRBJ1-5 TRBV18 - CASSPVYSNQPQHF TGTGCCAGCTCACCAGTATATAGCAATCAGCCCCAGCATTTT
17 - TRBJ2-3 TRBV4-1 TRBD2 CASRRGLAGVASDTQYF TGCGCCAGCAGAAGAGGGCTAGCGGGCGTTGCCTCAGATACGCAGTATTTT
17 - TRBJ2-7 TRBV4-2 TRBD1 CASSQNRLGQGMYEQYF TGTGCCAGCAGCCAGAACCGGTTGGGACAGGGTATGTACGAGCAGTACTTC
17 few TRBJ2-5 TRBV7-9 TRBD2 CASSNIEGGINQETQYF TGTGCCAGCAGCAACATCGAGGGAGGGATCAACCAAGAGACCCAGTACTTC
10 few TRBJ2-1 TRBV12-3/TRBV12-4 - CASGSNEQFF TGTGCCAGCGGGAGCAATGAGCAGTTCTTC
16 - TRBJ1-6 TRBV28 - CASIRQPSSYNSPLHF TGTGCCAGCATCAGACAGCCCAGCTCCTATAATTCACCCCTCCACTTT
18 - TRBJ2-6 TRBV5-5 TRBD1 CASSFRTGVISGANVLTF TGTGCCAGCAGCTTCAGGACAGGGGTGATCTCTGGGGCCAACGTCCTGACTTTC
16 - TRBJ1-5 TRBV4-3 - CASSQDLDRGNQPQHF TGCGCCAGCAGCCAAGATTTGGACAGAGGCAATCAGCCCCAGCATTTT
17 many TRBJ2-3 TRBV4-1 TRBD2 CASSLRSSGGAKDTQYF TGCGCCAGCAGCCTGAGGTCTAGCGGGGGGGCGAAAGATACGCAGTATTTT
12 few TRBJ1-2 TRBV29-1 - CSVVGQYYGYTF TGCAGCGTCGTCGGACAGTACTATGGCTACACCTTC
14 few TRBJ1-1 TRBV19 - CASSIRGAATEAFF TGTGCCAGTAGTATTCGGGGGGCGGCCACTGAAGCTTTCTTT
12 many TRBJ2-3 TRBV29-1 - CSVDGGVDTQYF TGCAGCGTCGATGGCGGTGTAGATACGCAGTATTTT
15 few TRBJ2-1 TRBV6-1 - CASSPDYRPYNEQFF TGTGCCAGCAGTCCCGACTACCGACCCTACAATGAGCAGTTCTTC
15 few TRBJ2-5 TRBV4-1 TRBD1 CASSPRDRDQETQYF TGCGCCAGCAGCCCCCGGGACAGGGACCAAGAGACCCAGTACTTC
17 few TRBJ2-2 TRBV10-3 TRBD1 CAISEVKGQGGSGELFF TGTGCCATCAGTGAAGTTAAGGGACAGGGAGGTTCTGGGGAGCTGTTTTTT
13 few TRBJ2-7 TRBV15 - CATSKSSVGEQYF TGTGCCACCAGCAAGAGTTCAGTCGGCGAGCAGTACTTC
14 - TRBJ2-3 TRBV29-1 - CSVELRSSTDTQYF TGCAGCGTTGAATTACGCAGCAGCACAGATACGCAGTATTTT
14 many TRBJ1-3 TRBV12-3/TRBV12-4 - CASRSTGTGNTIYF TGTGCCAGCAGGAGTACAGGGACCGGAAACACCATATATTTT
16 - TRBJ2-4 TRBV2 - CASSARGGLAKNIQYF TGTGCCAGCAGCGCTCGAGGCGGACTAGCCAAAAACATTCAGTACTTC
15 few TRBJ2-5 TRBV14 TRBD1 CASSQQKPTGATQYF TGTGCCAGCAGCCAACAGAAACCAACAGGGGCAACCCAGTACTTC
16 few TRBJ2-1 TRBV6-1 - CASSRRTSSSYNEQFF TGTGCCAGCAGTCGGCGGACCTCCAGCTCCTACAATGAGCAGTTCTTC
14 - TRBJ1-2 TRBV6-2/TRBV6-3 - CASRMDTTLYGYTF TGTGCCAGCCGGATGGACACGACCCTCTATGGCTACACCTTC
12 few TRBJ2-3 TRBV7-9 - CASSARSDTQYF TGTGCCAGCAGCGCCCGGTCAGATACGCAGTATTTT
15 - TRBJ2-7 TRBV7-2 TRBD2 CASSAPRAGEDEQYF TGTGCCAGCAGCGCCCCAAGGGCGGGAGAGGACGAGCAGTACTTC
16 few TRBJ2-7 TRBV7-8 TRBD2 CASSPGTSGGAREQYF TGTGCCAGCAGCCCCGGGACTAGCGGGGGGGCGAGAGAGCAGTACTTC
15 once TRBJ2-7 TRBV20-1 - CSASGAWGSSYEQYF TGCAGTGCTAGTGGGGCTTGGGGGAGCTCCTACGAGCAGTACTTC
13 - TRBJ2-5 TRBV5-5 - CASSLHIKETQYF TGTGCCAGCAGCTTGCACATCAAAGAGACCCAGTACTTC
11 many TRBJ2-7 TRBV7-2 - CASSTSYEQYF TGTGCCAGCAGCACCTCCTACGAGCAGTACTTC
14 few TRBJ2-1 TRBV10-3 TRBD1 CAISLQGRYNEQFF TGTGCCATCAGCCTACAGGGGCGATACAATGAGCAGTTCTTC
12 few TRBJ2-5 TRBV7-2 - CASSETPKTQYF TGTGCCAGCAGCGAGACCCCGAAGACCCAGTACTTC
14 - TRBJ2-7 TRBV5-1 TRBD1 CASSLGTGDYDQYF TGCGCCAGCAGTCTCGGGACAGGGGACTACGACCAGTACTTC
15 few TRBJ2-7 TRBV7-2 TRBD1 CASSSGTAYSYEQYF TGTGCCAGCAGCTCGGGGACAGCCTACTCCTACGAGCAGTACTTC
12 - TRBJ1-2 TRBV12-3/TRBV12-4 TRBD1 CASGGQAYGYTF TGTGCCAGCGGGGGACAGGCCTATGGCTACACCTTC
15 few TRBJ2-1 TRBV5-1 - CASSWTMGGINEQFF TGCGCCAGCAGCTGGACTATGGGCGGGATAAATGAGCAGTTCTTC
18 - TRBJ2-6 TRBV5-1 - CASSLGGPWDSGANVLTF TGCGCCAGCAGCTTGGGAGGCCCCTGGGACTCTGGGGCCAACGTCCTGACTTTC
15 many TRBJ2-1 TRBV10-3 TRBD2 CAISGGPTSGNEQFF TGTGCCATCAGCGGAGGGCCAACTAGCGGCAATGAGCAGTTCTTC
13 - TRBJ2-7 TRBV21-1 - CASSKALAARLDF TGTGCCAGCAGCAAAGCGCTGGCGGCCCGGTTGGACTTC